This TCR beta chain originates from a study of blood T cell repertoires in COVID-19. In the study overall: In each case, the material was cDNA or gDNA derived from T cells, B-cell-depleted T cells, or PBMCs.

As originally analysed: The assay estimated nucleated cells by amplifying reference gene primers. Here immunoSEQ multiplex PCR was the method, and the copy in TCRdb shows in-frame clones only, minus some. The V and J calls and clone size come from that table; D and trimming were worked out from the DNA. The sample includes around 90,000 clones, 70% to 90% seen only once; the top ten take around an eighth. The CDR3 covers 15 residues. From germline, CDR1 is SNHLY and CDR2 FYNNEI. With 4 bases clipped from V and 7 bases from J, the junction kept 9 bases outside the gene matches. The chain couples TRBV2 to TRBJ2-1; TRBD1 matches 8 bases. The receptor comes from a human donor in a cohort sampled during active COVID-19. Sequencing used peripheral blood. The CDR3 sequence is CASSGQQGGWNEQFF. In nucleotides, the CDR3 is TGTGCCAGCAGTGGACAACAGGGGGGTTGGAATGAGCAGTTCTTC. The complete variable domain, with remaining parts taken from reference TRBV2 and TRBJ2-1, reads EPEVTQTPSHQVTQMGQEVILRCVPISNHLYFYWYRQILGQKVEFLVSFYNNEISEKSEIFDDQFSVERPDGSNFTLKIRSTKLEDSAMYFCASSGQQGGWNEQFFGPGTRLTVL.